A single sample gave rise to the 25 T cell receptor beta chains below, sequenced in a study of cytomegalovirus exposure and HLA in healthy donors. 13 Jbeta primers and 60 Vbeta primers were used for the PCR. The table came from immunoSEQ multiplex PCR; TCRdb's copy has only in-frame clones and leaves some out. The data contain around 150,000 clones, 60% to 85% of them seen just once; the ten biggest clones take up more than 2%. Source material: PBMCs. All receptors derive from a man over 45 in good health and CMV-seropositive.

The V call is TRBV18, the J call TRBJ1-4, with 8 bases lining up with TRBD1. Germline trimming cut 3 bases from V and 8 bases from J; bases unmatched to any gene: 8. Germline lookup yields CDR1 KGHSH and CDR2 LQKENI. The CDR3 is 15 residues long. This CDR3 is CASSPMTGVSEKLFF. In nucleotides, the CDR3 is TGTGCCAGCTCACCCATGACAGGGGTATCGGAAAAACTGTTTTTT.

The chain carries TRBV5-4 and TRBJ2-2, with a tentative D call TRBD1 (5 bases). The CDR3 consists of 15 residues. The germline V and J ends were trimmed by 5 bases and 4 bases, with 15 bases remaining between them. Germline values: CDR1 SGHNT, CDR2 YYREEE (reference sequence). The CDR3 loop is CASSLRGSITGELFF. DNA of the CDR3: TGTGCCAGCAGTTTAAGGGGATCTATCACCGGGGAGCTGTTTTTT.

V and J are TRBV30 and TRBJ2-5; a weak D match, TRBD2 (5 bases). V lost 4 bases to trimming and J lost 7 bases, with 19 bases between them. CDR1 is GTSNPN, CDR2 SVGIG, per germline (reference sequence). The CDR3 has 14 residues. CDR3 amino acids: CAWIRGGPGWTQYF. The CDR3 DNA sequence: TGTGCCTGGATTAGAGGTGGGCCGGGGTGGACCCAGTACTTC.

J is TRBJ2-2 and V is TRBV4-3; 7 bases match TRBD1. CDR3 length equals 18 residues. After removal of 0 bases from V and 0 bases from J, the junction contained 7 bases not matched to a gene. Germline V gene sequence: CDR1 LGHNA, CDR2 YSLEER. The CDR3 loop reads CASSQDTPGGTNTGELFF. CDR3 nucleotides: TGCGCCAGCAGCCAAGATACCCCAGGGGGAACGAACACCGGGGAGCTGTTTTTT.

This sequence joins TRBV4-3 and TRBJ2-3; 7 nucleotides match TRBD1. There are 14 residues in the CDR3. Germline assignment: CDR1 LGHNA and CDR2 YSLEER. Trimming cost V 4 bases and J 4 bases; bases outside gene matches: 5. CDR3 protein: CASSPGQRADTQYF. The CDR3 DNA follows: TGCGCCAGCAGCCCGGGACAGAGGGCAGATACGCAGTATTTT.

The chain combines TRBV7-2 with TRBJ1-2, with D uncertain. CDR1 and CDR2 (germline): SGHTA, FQGNSA. The CDR3 loop spans 16 amino acids. The V and J ends lost 5 bases and 5 bases respectively, with 21 bases between them. The CDR3 is CASSPVGSFGGYGYTF. The CDR3 DNA reads TGTGCCAGCAGCCCCGTGGGATCCTTTGGAGGTTATGGCTACACCTTC. Full variable domain (missing parts from reference TRBV7-2 and TRBJ1-2): GAGVSQSPSNKVTEKGKDVELRCDPISGHTALYWYRQSLGQGLEFLIYFQGNSAPDKSGLPSDRFSAERTGGSVSTLTIQRTQQEDSAVYLCASSPVGSFGGYGYTFGSGTRLTVV.

This clone was seen only a few times. The CDR3 region has the DNA TGTGCCAGCAGCGTAGTCGGCTCTGGAAACACCATATATTTT. Its translation is CASSVVGSGNTIYF. This rearrangement joins TRBV9 to TRBJ1-3; D is unresolved. The CDR3 sequence is 14 residues long. The germline V gene encodes CDR1 SGDLS and CDR2 YYNGEE. V shed 0 bases and J shed 0 bases, with 4 bases lying between them.

The chain couples TRBV4-3 to TRBJ1-2, with 7 positions matching TRBD1. This CDR3 has 15 amino acids. From germline, CDR1 is LGHNA and CDR2 YSLEER. Unmatched junction bases numbered 6, after V lost 2 bases and J lost 3 bases. CDR3 protein: CASSQIIQGDYGYTF. The CDR3 nucleotides read TGCGCCAGCAGCCAAATAATCCAGGGGGACTATGGCTACACCTTC.

V and J are TRBV5-4 and TRBJ2-7; possibly TRBD1 for D (6 bases). The length of the CDR3 is 15 residues. Germline V lookup: CDR1 SGHNT, CDR2 YYREEE (reference sequence). V lost 4 bases and J 2 bases, leaving 16 bases between the germline ends. CDR3 coding DNA: TGTGCCAGCAGCCCGATGGCAGGGGTGACCTACGAGCAGTACTTC. It encodes CASSPMAGVTYEQYF.

This chain links TRBV10-1 with TRBJ1-2, with a weak D call TRBD1 (5 bases). V lost 4 bases, J lost 4 bases, and 13 bases lay in between. The CDR3 length is 14 residues. CDR1 is WNHNN, CDR2 SYGVQD, per germline (reference sequence). DNA for the CDR3: TGCGCCAGCAGTGGCCCAGGGCGAGGCTATGGCTACACCTTC. Amino acids: CASSGPGRGYGYTF.

J is TRBJ1-3 and V is TRBV6-5, with 10 bases that match TRBD1. This CDR3 comprises 16 residues. Unmatched junction bases numbered 6, after V lost 4 bases and J lost 3 bases. Germline V gene data show CDR1 as MNHEY and CDR2 as SVGAGI. CDR3 in amino acids: CASSFGQGGDGNTIYF. CDR3 DNA sequence: TGTGCCAGCAGTTTCGGACAGGGGGGAGATGGAAACACCATATATTTT.

The chain is built from TRBV7-9 and TRBJ1-1; no firm D call. Trimming took 2 bases from V and 6 from J, leaving 4 bases between them. The length of the CDR3 is 11 residues. Germline values: CDR1 SEHNR, CDR2 FQNEAQ (reference sequence). The CDR3 sequence is CASSLSSEAFF. CDR3 DNA sequence: TGTGCCAGCAGCTTAAGCTCTGAAGCTTTCTTT.

This sequence joins TRBV4-1 and TRBJ1-4, with D unresolved. Trimming shortened V by 3 bases and J by 1 base, and 6 bases separated the two germline ends. The CDR3 sequence is 14 residues long. The germline gives CDR1 MGHRA, CDR2 YSYEKL. The CDR3: CASSHGITNEKLFF. CDR3 DNA: TGCGCCAGCAGCCACGGGATAACTAATGAAAAACTGTTTTTT.

The chain uses TRBV4-2 and TRBJ2-1, with 10 bases matching TRBD2. Trimming removed 0 bases from V and 5 bases from J; junction bases left unmatched: 7. Looked up from germline, CDR1 is LGHNA and CDR2 is YNFKEQ. The CDR3 totals 17 residues. CDR3 residues: CASSQDPGLADDNEQFF. CDR3 nucleotides: TGTGCCAGCAGCCAAGATCCAGGACTAGCGGACGACAATGAGCAGTTCTTC.

This clone was found a few times. The V call is TRBV11-2, the J call TRBJ2-5; TRBD2 aligns across 14 bases. The CDR3 length is 17 residues. With V trimmed by 3 bases and J by 4 bases, 7 bases remained unmatched. Germline CDR1 and CDR2: SGHAT and FQNNGV. DNA of the CDR3: TGTGCCAGCAGCTTGGGGACTAGCGGGGGCCTCCGAGAGACCCAGTACTTC. Protein: CASSLGTSGGLRETQYF.

The CDR3 coding sequence is TGTGCCAGCAGCGGAGGGAACGGGCCAAGGCAAGAGACCCAGTACTTC. Translation: CASSGGNGPRQETQYF. The V gene is TRBV7-9, the J gene TRBJ2-5, with TRBD2 as a possible D gene (6 bases). The CDR3 has 16 residues. V was pared by 5 bases and J by 2 bases, with 18 bases between. In germline, CDR1 is SEHNR, CDR2 FQNEAQ (reference sequence).

This chain connects TRBV27 to TRBJ2-1; 10 bases match TRBD2. Germline-derived CDR1 and CDR2 are MNHEY and SMNVEV (reference sequence). The CDR3 is 16 residues long. J gave up 2 bases and V 4 bases, and 5 bases lay outside the gene matches. In nucleotides, the CDR3 is TGTGCCAGCAGTTCCCTAGCGGGGGTGACCTACAATGAGCAGTTCTTC. Translation: CASSSLAGVTYNEQFF.

The genes are TRBV19 and TRBJ2-7; 8 nucleotides line up with TRBD2. V lost 6 bases and J lost 6; bases outside the gene matches: 7. This CDR3 is built from 13 residues. CDR1 LNHDA and CDR2 SQIVND come from the germline V gene (reference sequence). As DNA, the CDR3 is TGTGCCAGTAGCTTAGCGGGGCTCTCCGAGCAGTACTTC. It encodes CASSLAGLSEQYF.

The chain uses TRBV7-6 and TRBJ2-3, with TRBD2 matching 9 bases. V shed 4 bases and J 2 bases; nucleotides not matched to a gene: 7. The CDR3 runs to 16 residues. Germline V gene lookup returns CDR1 SGHVS and CDR2 FNYEAQ. For the CDR3, the DNA is TGTGCCAGCAGCTCGGCTCTAGCGGGGCCCACAGATACGCAGTATTTT. Residues: CASSSALAGPTDTQYF.

The chain joins TRBV27 to TRBJ1-5; 7 nucleotides line up with TRBD1. CDR1 is MNHEY, CDR2 SMNVEV, per germline (reference sequence). The CDR3 contains 16 residues. Trimming took 1 base from V and 3 from J; bases not matched to a gene: 6. CDR3 region: CASSLYAGTVNQPQHF. DNA of the CDR3: TGTGCCAGCAGTTTATACGCCGGGACAGTCAATCAGCCCCAGCATTTT.

V is TRBV9 and J is TRBJ2-1; weak D call: TRBD1 (6 bases). This CDR3 comprises 15 residues. V gave up 0 bases and J gave up 4 bases, with 11 bases separating them. Germline V lookup: CDR1 SGDLS, CDR2 YYNGEE. In DNA, the CDR3 is TGTGCCAGCAGCGTAGAGGGGGATCTTTACAATGAGCAGTTCTTC. This sequence encodes CASSVEGDLYNEQFF.

The gene calls are TRBV4-3 and TRBJ1-4, with 7 bases matching TRBD1. J lost 7 bases, V lost 0 bases, and 5 bases had no gene match. CDR3 length: 15 amino acids. Germline CDR1 LGHNA, CDR2 YSLEER. CDR3 coding DNA: TGCGCCAGCAGCCAAGATTGGACAGGAGGTGAAAAACTGTTTTTT. Translation: CASSQDWTGGEKLFF.

The rearrangement joins TRBV5-4 to TRBJ1-4; 8 bases are shared with TRBD1. Germline V gives CDR1 SGHNT, CDR2 YYREEE (reference sequence). J lost 0 bases, V lost 4 bases, and 5 bases had no gene match. CDR3 size: 16 residues. In nucleotides, the CDR3 is TGTGCCAGCAGCCAGGGGGCTTCGACAACTAATGAAAAACTGTTTTTT. Protein sequence: CASSQGASTTNEKLFF.

This chain links TRBV14 with TRBJ2-6, with TRBD1 as a possible D gene (7 bases). Trimming removed 8 bases from V and 0 bases from J, with 14 bases in between. Germline values: CDR1 SGHDN, CDR2 FVKESK. This CDR3 comprises 16 residues. The CDR3 reads CASADRDFSGANVLTF. In nucleotides, the CDR3 is TGTGCCAGCGCCGACAGGGACTTCTCTGGGGCCAACGTCCTGACTTTC.

The chain couples TRBV27 to TRBJ1-1; D gene uncertain. V shed 7 bases and J shed 1 base, with 7 bases lying between them. The CDR3 runs 12 residues. The germline gives CDR1 MNHEY, CDR2 SMNVEV (reference sequence). The CDR3 reads CASKFRNTEAFF. CDR3 DNA sequence: TGTGCCAGCAAGTTTAGGAACACTGAAGCTTTCTTT.